Listed below are T cell receptor beta chains from one sample, sequenced in a study of identical twins. MiXCR, run by TCRdb on the 5' RACE reads, gives a single entry per CDR3 protein. The sample has around 690,000 distinct CDR3 sequences; 21% are singletons. The sample was also linked to a second study, of T cells expressing NK-cell markers.

Material for sequencing was PBMCs. These receptors were taken from a woman between 18 and 29 years old in good health. Each CDR3 is given without its conserved first and last residue.

V gene	J gene	CDR3 protein
TRBV7-2	TRBJ2-1	ASSFRGNAYNEQF
TRBV7-9	TRBJ2-1	ASSDLKGYDNEQF
TRBV12-3/TRBV12-4	TRBJ2-3	ASTQNGVRDTQY
TRBV20-1	TRBJ2-1	SAPRSSREQF
TRBV15	TRBJ2-2	ATSPQGVSTGELF
TRBV9	TRBJ1-5	ASSVVAVLQSQH
TRBV20-1	TRBJ2-5	SAGAGETQY
TRBV5-1	TRBJ2-7	ASEHGTGDYEQY
TRBV11-2	TRBJ2-5	ATKPQEGVETQY
TRBV20-1	TRBJ2-1	SASATLQRTEQF
TRBV11-2	TRBJ2-7	ASSSGQVRQY
TRBV6-4	TRBJ2-2	ASSDSIGATGELF
TRBV4-3	TRBJ2-1	ASSPQMGHNEQF
TRBV6-1	TRBJ2-1	ASTTPGARGNEQF
TRBV21-1	TRBJ2-1	ASHQRTGDEQF
TRBV7-2	TRBJ2-5	ASSEGLALIYKTQY
TRBV5-6	TRBJ1-2	ASSLADGSYGYT
TRBV12-3/TRBV12-4	TRBJ2-7	ASSLGFGEQY
TRBV20-1	TRBJ1-1	SAREEVTEAF
TRBV29-1	TRBJ2-1	SALRTDNEQF
TRBV12-3/TRBV12-4	TRBJ2-5	ASGRETQY
TRBV20-1	TRBJ2-1	SAEGRGGYYNEQF
TRBV3-1	TRBJ2-7	ASSQMAGSYEQY
TRBV4-3	TRBJ2-2	ATGRGVGGELF
TRBV7-9	TRBJ2-3	ASSLLAGHTDTQY
TRBV11-2	TRBJ2-1	ASSFIGVFNEQF
TRBV15	TRBJ2-2	ATSSPYSGRYTGELF
TRBV12-3/TRBV12-4	TRBJ2-3	ASRSGISTDTQY
TRBV6-1	TRBJ2-1	ASSPGLKGEQF
TRBV20-1	TRBJ2-5	SASPLLADQETQY
TRBV10-3	TRBJ2-2	AISGQNTGELF
TRBV7-6	TRBJ2-1	ASRGDLHNEQF
TRBV6-2/TRBV6-3	TRBJ2-1	ASSYFGNHNYNEQF
TRBV4-2	TRBJ1-6	ASSQDPGHNSPLH
TRBV30	TRBJ1-5	AWSSQGLGNQPQH
TRBV20-1	TRBJ2-5	SAPRMGETQY
TRBV29-1	TRBJ2-3	SVEDKGLHDTQY